This T cell receptor beta chain was captured in a study of cytomegalovirus exposure and HLA in healthy donors. The study's findings and limits: When a later analysis compared HLA-associated TCR beta chains with equally common others, the HLA-associated chains turned out to be more clonally expanded and to have lower generation probabilities. Previous analysis showed most TCR beta V segments were productive about 87% or about 30% of the time.

At sampling all donors were nominally healthy, likely with unrecorded immune exposures. Primers included in the PCR were 60 Vbeta and 13 Jbeta primers. Profiled with immunoSEQ multiplex PCR; TCRdb holds only in-frame clones, not every one. The sample shows some 200,000 clones, 76% of them seen only once. For this clone: The antigen is undetermined.

The receptor's source is a man between 18 and 29 years old in good health and CMV-seronegative. Sample: PBMCs.

CDR3 region: CASSTGLAGAGYF. CDR3 nucleotides: TGTGCCAGCAGTACAGGACTAGCGGGAGCGGGGTACTTC. V usage is TRBV28 and J usage is TRBJ2-7; 13 bases are a match to TRBD2. V was clipped by 5 bases and J by 12 bases; unmatched bases: 7. Germline V CDR1 and CDR2: MDHEN, SYDVKM. CDR3 length: 13 residues.